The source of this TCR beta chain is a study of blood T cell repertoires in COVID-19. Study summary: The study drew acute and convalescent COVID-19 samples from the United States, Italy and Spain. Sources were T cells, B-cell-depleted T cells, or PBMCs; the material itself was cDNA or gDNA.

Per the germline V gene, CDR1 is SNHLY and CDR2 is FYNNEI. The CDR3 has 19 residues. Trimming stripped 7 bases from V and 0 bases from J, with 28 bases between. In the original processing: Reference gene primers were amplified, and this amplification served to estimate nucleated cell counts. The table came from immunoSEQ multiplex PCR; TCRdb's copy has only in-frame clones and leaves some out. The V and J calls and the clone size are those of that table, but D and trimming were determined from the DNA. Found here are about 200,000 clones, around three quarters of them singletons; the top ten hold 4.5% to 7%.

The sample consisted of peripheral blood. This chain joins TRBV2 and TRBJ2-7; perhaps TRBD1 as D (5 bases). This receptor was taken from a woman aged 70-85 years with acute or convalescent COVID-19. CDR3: CASTGTPVSVQGSSYEQYF. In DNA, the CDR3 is TGTGCCAGCACGGGCACCCCAGTAAGTGTGCAGGGAAGCTCCTACGAGCAGTACTTC.